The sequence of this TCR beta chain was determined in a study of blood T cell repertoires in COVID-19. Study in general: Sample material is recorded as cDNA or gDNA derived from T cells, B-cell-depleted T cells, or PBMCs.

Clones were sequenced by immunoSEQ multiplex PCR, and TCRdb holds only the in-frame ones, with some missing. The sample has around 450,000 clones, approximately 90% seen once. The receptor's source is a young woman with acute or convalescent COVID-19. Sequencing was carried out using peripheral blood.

The CDR3 protein is CASRLPGQGSGGYTF. DNA for the CDR3: TGCGCCAGCCGGCTCCCGGGACAGGGCTCCGGTGGCTACACCTTC. The rearrangement uses TRBV4-1 and TRBJ1-2, with 9 positions matching TRBD1. Looked up from germline, CDR1 is MGHRA and CDR2 is YSYEKL. The ends lost 8 bases at V and 7 bases at J; junction bases unmatched: 14. This CDR3 has 15 amino acids.